Below are 18 T cell receptor beta chains sequenced from a single sample in a study of radiotherapy plus CTLA-4 blockade in lung cancer. The assay was immunoSEQ multiplex PCR, and TCRdb's table has in-frame clones only and misses some. The sample yields 45,000 or so clones, roughly 76% seen once. The sequenced sample was peripheral blood, obtained from a patient treated with radiotherapy plus ipilimumab. The receptors were gathered from a human donor with non-small cell lung cancer who had stable disease on radiotherapy plus ipilimumab.

The rearrangement joins TRBV10-3 to TRBJ2-5; the match to TRBD1 covers 7 bases. The J call may not be correct, given that the DNA end is closer to TRBJ2-7. CDR3 length equals 13 residues. Germline values: CDR1 ENHRY, CDR2 SYGVKD. The CDR3: CAIGKQGTYEQYF. CDR3 sequence (DNA): TGTGCCATCGGCAAACAGGGGACGTACGAGCAGTACTTC.

The chain joins TRBV6-4 to TRBJ1-1; D remains unclear. The germline gives CDR1 MRHNA, CDR2 SNTAGT. The CDR3 totals 13 residues. The ends were cut back, 5 bases at V and 1 base at J, with 8 bases in the middle. CDR3 region: CASSYGENTEAFF. CDR3 nucleotide sequence: TGTGCCAGCAGTTACGGGGAGAACACTGAAGCTTTCTTT.

V usage is TRBV15 and J usage is TRBJ1-1, with 8 bases aligning to TRBD1. CDR3 size: 15 residues. V lost 0 bases, J lost 10 bases, and 10 bases stayed unmatched. Germline values: CDR1 LNHNV, CDR2 YYDKDF (reference sequence). As DNA, the CDR3 is TGTGCCACCAGCAGAGACAGGGGGCGAAGTGTCGGAGCTTTCTTT. It specifies CATSRDRGRSVGAFF.

This sequence joins TRBV5-5 and TRBJ1-1; maybe TRBD1 (5 bases). V lost 4 bases and J 1 base, leaving 17 bases between the germline ends. The CDR3 has 16 amino acids. CDR1 SGHKS and CDR2 YYEKEE come from the germline V gene (reference sequence). The CDR3 loop is CASSPRSGGANTEAFF. DNA for the CDR3: TGTGCCAGCAGCCCACGGTCCGGGGGAGCGAACACTGAAGCTTTCTTT.

This chain joins TRBV5-1 and TRBJ2-3, with D possibly being TRBD1 (6 bases). Germline CDR1 SGHRS, CDR2 YFSETQ. Trimming took off 4 bases at V and 2 bases at J, with 14 bases between the two ends. CDR3 size: 15 residues. The CDR3 is CASSALQGPTDTQYF. DNA for the CDR3: TGCGCCAGCAGCGCCTTACAGGGACCCACAGATACGCAGTATTTT. Looking up the rest from reference TRBV5-1 and TRBJ2-3 gives the full variable domain: KAGVTQTPRYLIKTRGQQVTLSCSPISGHRSVSWYQQTPGQGLQFLFEYFSETQRNKGNFPGRFSGRQFSNSRSEMNVSTLELGDSALYLCASSALQGPTDTQYFGPGTRLTVL.

The CDR3 is CASSLERWGNEQFF. The CDR3 coding sequence is TGTGCCAGCAGTTTAGAGAGGTGGGGCAATGAGCAGTTCTTC. The chain uses TRBV6-4 and TRBJ2-1; D is undetermined. The length of the CDR3 is 14 residues. Germline V CDR1 and CDR2: MRHNA, SNTAGT. V was pared by 5 bases and J by 6 bases, with 14 bases between.

The J gene is TRBJ1-2, the V gene TRBV19; D is perhaps TRBD1 (5 bases). The ends were cut back, 4 bases at V and 4 bases at J, with 13 bases in the middle. Germline V lookup: CDR1 LNHDA, CDR2 SQIVND (reference sequence). The CDR3 has 14 amino acids. The CDR3: CASSTKAGGYGYTF. The CDR3 region has the DNA TGTGCCAGTAGTACGAAGGCGGGGGGCTATGGCTACACCTTC.

V gene TRBV7-2 combines with J gene TRBJ1-5, with 7 nucleotides matching TRBD1. Germline V CDR1 and CDR2: SGHTA, FQGNSA. V gave up 6 bases and J gave up 1 base; unmatched junction bases: 6. This CDR3 has 15 residues. CDR3 residues: CASSWTGVSNQPQHF. DNA for the CDR3: TGTGCCAGCAGTTGGACAGGAGTAAGCAATCAGCCCCAGCATTTT.

V and J are TRBV27 and TRBJ2-5; D is unclear. V was clipped by 4 bases and J by 0 bases, with 6 bases between them. CDR1 is MNHEY, CDR2 SMNVEV, per germline (reference sequence). This CDR3 is built from 13 residues. Here the CDR3 DNA reads TGTGCCAGCAGTTCACACAACCAAGAGACCCAGTACTTC. Encoded protein: CASSSHNQETQYF.

The chain recombines TRBV19 with TRBJ1-5; no definite D call. The CDR3 covers 15 residues. Germline CDR1 is LNHDA and CDR2 is SQIVND (reference sequence). The V and J ends lost 1 base and 2 bases respectively, with 9 bases between them. The CDR3 spells CASSIGPERNQPQHF. The CDR3 DNA is TGTGCCAGTAGTATAGGGCCCGAGCGCAATCAGCCCCAGCATTTT.

This chain connects TRBV5-4 to TRBJ2-2; D unresolved. This CDR3 has 13 residues. Germline-derived CDR1 and CDR2 are SGHNT and YYREEE (reference sequence). Deletions cut 7 bases from V and 5 bases from J, with 12 bases between. CDR3 DNA sequence: TGTGCCAGCTCGGTTGGTTGGACCGGGGAGCTGTTTTTT. Protein product: CASSVGWTGELFF.

This sequence joins TRBV5-6 and TRBJ1-1; tentatively, D is TRBD1 (5 bases). The germline gives CDR1 SGHDT, CDR2 YYEEEE. The CDR3 covers 14 residues. The germline V and J ends were trimmed by 0 bases and 4 bases, with 10 bases remaining between them. CDR3 in DNA: TGTGCCAGCAGCTTGGCGGGGGGAAGCACTGAAGCTTTCTTT. Translated, it gives CASSLAGGSTEAFF.

The rearrangement uses TRBV6-5 and TRBJ1-5, with 9 bases lining up with TRBD1. V lost 5 bases to trimming and J lost 7 bases; unmatched junction nucleotides: 6. Looked up from germline, CDR1 is MNHEY and CDR2 is SVGAGI. CDR3 length: 14 amino acids. CDR3 sequence reads: CASSQRTGEQPQHF. The CDR3 DNA is TGTGCCAGCAGTCAGAGGACAGGGGAACAGCCCCAGCATTTT.

The gene calls are TRBV2 and TRBJ1-4, with D possibly being TRBD1 (6 bases). The CDR3 contains 14 residues. CDR1 is SNHLY, CDR2 FYNNEI, per germline. V was trimmed by 3 bases and J by 4 bases, leaving 9 bases between them. This CDR3 reads CASSDGQFNEKLFF. The DNA of the CDR3 is TGTGCCAGCAGTGATGGACAGTTTAATGAAAAACTGTTTTTT. The full variable domain, completed using reference TRBV2 and TRBJ1-4, is EPEVTQTPSHQVTQMGQEVILRCVPISNHLYFYWYRQILGQKVEFLVSFYNNEISEKSEIFDDQFSVERPDGSNFTLKIRSTKLEDSAMYFCASSDGQFNEKLFFGSGTQLSVL.

This chain uses TRBV19 with TRBJ1-2; 8 positions match TRBD1. V lost 2 bases and J lost 4; bases outside the gene matches: 3. This CDR3 has 14 amino acids. Germline-derived CDR1 and CDR2 are LNHDA and SQIVND (reference sequence). In DNA, the CDR3 is TGTGCCAGTAGTATACCAGGGGGCGGCTATGGCTACACCTTC. Protein sequence: CASSIPGGGYGYTF.

Only one count was recorded for this clone. CDR3 DNA: TGTGCCAGTAGTATCCAGACGAACACCGGGGAGCTGTTTTTT. This encodes CASSIQTNTGELFF. This sequence joins TRBV19 and TRBJ2-2; D is uncertain. This CDR3 has 14 residues. The germline CDR1 and CDR2 sequences are LNHDA and SQIVND (reference sequence). V lost 3 bases to trimming and J lost 0 bases, with 5 bases between them.

The genes are TRBV6-6 and TRBJ2-2; TRBD2 might be the D (6 bases). Germline CDR1 is MNHNY and CDR2 is SVGAGI (reference sequence). The V and J ends lost 10 bases and 2 bases respectively, with 11 bases between them. This CDR3 comprises 13 residues. CDR3 sequence (DNA): TGTGCCACCCCGGGACTTAACACCGGGGAGCTGTTTTTT. Its translation: CATPGLNTGELFF.

The chain recombines TRBV5-1 with TRBJ2-6; 8 nucleotides match TRBD1. CDR1 and CDR2 (germline): SGHRS, YFSETQ. The CDR3 is 17 residues long. V was pared by 6 bases and J by 0 bases, with 8 bases of the junction left unmatched. The CDR3 is CASTRTGGSSGANVLTF. For the CDR3, the DNA is TGCGCCAGCACCCGTACAGGGGGAAGCTCTGGGGCCAACGTCCTGACTTTC.